This paragraph covers one T cell receptor beta chain sequence. This specimen comes from a study of T cells in Graves' hyperthyroidism and ophthalmopathy. What was amplified from RNA transcripts were TCR beta CDR3 regions. The HTBI primer set was used in a first-round RT-PCR of the TCR CDR3. One entry per CDR3 protein results from TCRdb running MiXCR on the multiplex PCR reads. The table lists approximately 690,000 distinct CDR3 sequences, less than 25% of them singletons. The PBMCs were sourced from fresh peripheral blood (about 9.7 ml). Germline-derived CDR1 and CDR2 are MNHNS and SASEGT. V was clipped by 3 bases and J by 5 bases; unmatched bases: 8. The CDR3 covers 16 residues.

The receptor was isolated from a man younger than 40 with Graves' ophthalmopathy. The rearrangement uses TRBV6-1 and TRBJ2-1; 9 bases are shared with TRBD1. Material for sequencing was blood. DNA for the CDR3: TGTGCCAGCAGTGACAAGGACAGGGGACTCCACAATGAGCAGTTCTTC. It translates to CASSDKDRGLHNEQFF.